These 18 T cell receptor beta chains were all obtained from the same sample, sequenced in a study of control samples from healthy donors and cancer patients. The table came from immunoSEQ multiplex PCR; TCRdb's copy has only in-frame clones and leaves some out. The sample records some 71,000 clones, around nine tenths being singletons. Sequencing was performed on PBMCs. All receptors derive from a man aged 60-69 years with colorectal cancer.

The chain recombines TRBV27 with TRBJ1-1, with D perhaps matching TRBD1 (5 bases). CDR3 length: 12 residues. V lost 5 bases to trimming and J lost 4 bases, with 8 bases between them. The germline gives CDR1 MNHEY, CDR2 SMNVEV (reference sequence). The CDR3 here is CASSRGTTEAFF. In nucleotides, the CDR3 is TGTGCCAGCAGTAGAGGGACCACTGAAGCTTTCTTT.

The V gene is TRBV29-1, the J gene TRBJ1-2, with unresolved D. The CDR3 runs 12 residues. CDR1 SQVTM and CDR2 ANQGSEA come from the germline V gene. V was cut by 5 bases and J by 4 bases, with 11 bases left in between. The CDR3 region has the DNA TGCAGCGTTTATACGGCCCGCTATGGCTACACCTTC. Translating gives CSVYTARYGYTF.

This sequence joins TRBV6-5 and TRBJ1-5; tentatively, D is TRBD1 (5 bases). The CDR3 sequence is 14 residues long. The ends were cut back, 4 bases at V and 4 bases at J, with 11 bases in the middle. Germline V gives CDR1 MNHEY, CDR2 SVGAGI. The CDR3 coding sequence is TGTGCCAGCAGTTTTGGGACGGGTAATCAGCCCCAGCATTTT. Its protein is CASSFGTGNQPQHF.

This clone came up a few times. This chain connects TRBV7-2 to TRBJ2-7; 8 bases are a match to TRBD1. The length of the CDR3 is 18 residues. CDR1 is SGHTA, CDR2 FQGNSA, per germline. The V and J ends lost 1 base and 4 bases, in that order; junction bases with no gene match: 15. Written as DNA, the CDR3 is TGTGCCAGCAGCTTAGTCCCGGGTCCAGGGGGCGTATCGTACGAGCAGTACTTC. It codes for CASSLVPGPGGVSYEQYF. The full variable domain, with the rest looked up from reference TRBV7-2 and TRBJ2-7, is GAGVSQSPSNKVTEKGKDVELRCDPISGHTALYWYRQSLGQGLEFLIYFQGNSAPDKSGLPSDRFSAERTGGSVSTLTIQRTQQEDSAVYLCASSLVPGPGGVSYEQYFGPGTRLTVT.

The chain links TRBV3-1 (or the pseudogene TRBV3-2) to TRBJ2-5, with D unclear. Germline CDR1 reads LGHDT; CDR2 reads YNNKEL (reference sequence). Trimming stripped 0 bases from V and 1 base from J, with 9 bases between. The CDR3 spans 15 residues. The CDR3 spells CASSQDQTPQETQYF. The CDR3 DNA sequence: TGTGCCAGCAGCCAAGACCAAACCCCCCAAGAGACCCAGTACTTC.

The gene calls are TRBV30 and TRBJ1-3, with unresolved D. Germline V CDR1 and CDR2: GTSNPN, SVGIG (reference sequence). The V end was cut by 4 bases, the J end by 1 base, with 20 bases between. This CDR3 region has 17 residues. CDR3 amino acids: CAWIDFAATQSGNTIYF. The CDR3 region has the DNA TGTGCCTGGATCGATTTCGCCGCTACCCAGTCTGGAAACACCATATATTTT.

The chain uses TRBV27 and TRBJ2-3, with 8 bases lining up with TRBD2. CDR1 is MNHEY and CDR2 is SMNVEV in the germline V gene (reference sequence). V lost 5 bases and J lost 3; bases outside the gene matches: 10. The CDR3 consists of 16 residues. This CDR3 is CASSTFRAGATDTQYF. The CDR3 DNA reads as TGTGCCAGCAGTACCTTCCGAGCGGGGGCGACAGATACGCAGTATTTT.

This chain uses TRBV15 with TRBJ1-5; perhaps TRBD1 as D (5 bases). Germline V gene sequence: CDR1 LNHNV, CDR2 YYDKDF (reference sequence). CDR3 length: 15 residues. Between the trimmed V and J ends, which lost 1 base and 4 bases, there was a span of 11 bases. CDR3 in DNA: TGTGCCACCAGCAGAGGGGCGGCAGGGAATCAGCCCCAGCATTTT. Encoded protein: CATSRGAAGNQPQHF. The entire variable domain, with the rest obtained from reference TRBV15 and TRBJ1-5, is as follows: DAMVIQNPRYQVTQFGKPVTLSCSQTLNHNVMYWYQQKSSQAPKLLFHYYDKDFNNEADTPDNFQSRRPNTSFCFLDIRSPGLGDTAMYLCATSRGAAGNQPQHFGDGTRLSIL.

The V gene is TRBV9, the J gene TRBJ2-1; 9 positions match TRBD2. The J segment lost 9 bases and the V segment lost 0 bases, leaving 7 bases of the junction unmatched. The germline gives CDR1 SGDLS, CDR2 YYNGEE. The CDR3 has 15 residues. CDR3 protein: CASSVAWRGGGEQFF. CDR3 nucleotide sequence: TGTGCCAGCAGCGTAGCTTGGCGGGGGGGCGGTGAGCAGTTCTTC.

This chain uses TRBV19 with TRBJ1-1, with D possibly TRBD1 on 5 matching bases. The germline V gene encodes CDR1 LNHDA and CDR2 SQIVND (reference sequence). This CDR3 comprises 14 residues. V was clipped by 3 bases and J by 1 base, with 9 bases between them. The CDR3 coding sequence is TGTGCCAGTAGTATTGGGGGTACGAACACTGAAGCTTTCTTT. As protein: CASSIGGTNTEAFF.

This rearrangement joins TRBV2 to TRBJ1-1; a possible D gene is TRBD1 (6 bases). V dropped 2 bases and J dropped 10 bases, with 11 bases sitting between them. The CDR3 loop spans 12 amino acids. Germline V gene sequence: CDR1 SNHLY, CDR2 FYNNEI. CDR3 DNA sequence: TGTGCCAGCAGTGAAACACAGGGTAGAGCTTTCTTT. Translating it yields CASSETQGRAFF.

The chain couples TRBV5-1 to TRBJ2-3; D is unclear. The CDR3 runs 13 residues. Germline V gives CDR1 SGHRS, CDR2 YFSETQ. V lost 4 bases to trimming and J lost 2 bases, with 8 bases between them. CDR3 sequence (DNA): TGCGCCAGCAGCCGGACGTACACAGATACGCAGTATTTT. Protein product: CASSRTYTDTQYF. Using reference TRBV5-1 and TRBJ2-3 for the parts outside the CDR3, the full variable domain is KAGVTQTPRYLIKTRGQQVTLSCSPISGHRSVSWYQQTPGQGLQFLFEYFSETQRNKGNFPGRFSGRQFSNSRSEMNVSTLELGDSALYLCASSRTYTDTQYFGPGTRLTVL.

This rearrangement joins TRBV7-9 to TRBJ2-7, with D possibly TRBD1 on 5 matching bases. The CDR3 loop spans 13 amino acids. The V and J ends lost 4 bases and 3 bases respectively, with 10 bases between them. Germline loops: CDR1 SEHNR, CDR2 FQNEAQ (reference sequence). This CDR3 is CASSYRQGYEQYF. The CDR3 region has the DNA TGTGCCAGCAGCTACCGCCAGGGCTACGAGCAGTACTTC.

The chain uses TRBV3-1 (or the pseudogene TRBV3-2) and TRBJ2-7; D possibly matches TRBD1 or TRBD2 (5 bases each). Trimming shortened V by 4 bases and J by 7 bases, and 11 bases separated the two germline ends. The CDR3 sequence is 12 residues long. The germline gives CDR1 LGHDT, CDR2 YNNKEL (reference sequence). CDR3 amino acids: CASSLRGLEQYF. In DNA form, the CDR3 reads TGTGCCAGCAGCCTCCGGGGCTTGGAGCAGTACTTC.

This clone was recorded only once. The rearrangement joins TRBV5-4 to TRBJ2-1; D is undetermined. Germline V gives CDR1 SGHNT, CDR2 YYREEE (reference sequence). This CDR3 contains 12 residues. The V and J ends lost 3 bases and 4 bases respectively, with 5 bases between them. The CDR3 nucleotides are TGTGCCAGCAGCTCTTATTACAATGAGCAGTTCTTC. Translated, it gives CASSSYYNEQFF.

The DNA for the CDR3 is TGTGCCAGCACCCTAGGGCTAGCGGGGGGAGAGACCCAGTACTTC. Its protein is CASTLGLAGGETQYF. V is TRBV6-5 and J is TRBJ2-5, with 11 bases lining up with TRBD2. Unmatched junction bases numbered 8, after V lost 7 bases and J lost 4 bases. Germline V gene lookup returns CDR1 MNHEY and CDR2 SVGAGI. This CDR3 has 15 amino acids.

The chain recombines TRBV6-5 with TRBJ1-3, with 8 bases aligning to TRBD1. V lost 0 bases and J lost 2; bases outside the gene matches: 3. The CDR3 spans 16 residues. The germline gives CDR1 MNHEY, CDR2 SVGAGI. The CDR3 sequence is CASSYSGQGTGNTIYF. The CDR3 bases are TGTGCCAGCAGTTACTCCGGACAGGGAACTGGAAACACCATATATTTT.

J is TRBJ2-7 and V is TRBV3-1 (or the pseudogene TRBV3-2), with D tentatively TRBD1 or TRBD2 (5 bases each). The CDR3 is 17 residues long. Germline lookup yields CDR1 LGHDT and CDR2 YNNKEL (reference sequence). V was shortened by 2 bases and J by 4 bases, with 21 bases between the two germline ends. The CDR3 sequence: CASSQSPYSRDPYEQYF. CDR3 DNA: TGTGCCAGCAGCCAATCCCCATATTCCCGGGACCCGTACGAGCAGTACTTC.